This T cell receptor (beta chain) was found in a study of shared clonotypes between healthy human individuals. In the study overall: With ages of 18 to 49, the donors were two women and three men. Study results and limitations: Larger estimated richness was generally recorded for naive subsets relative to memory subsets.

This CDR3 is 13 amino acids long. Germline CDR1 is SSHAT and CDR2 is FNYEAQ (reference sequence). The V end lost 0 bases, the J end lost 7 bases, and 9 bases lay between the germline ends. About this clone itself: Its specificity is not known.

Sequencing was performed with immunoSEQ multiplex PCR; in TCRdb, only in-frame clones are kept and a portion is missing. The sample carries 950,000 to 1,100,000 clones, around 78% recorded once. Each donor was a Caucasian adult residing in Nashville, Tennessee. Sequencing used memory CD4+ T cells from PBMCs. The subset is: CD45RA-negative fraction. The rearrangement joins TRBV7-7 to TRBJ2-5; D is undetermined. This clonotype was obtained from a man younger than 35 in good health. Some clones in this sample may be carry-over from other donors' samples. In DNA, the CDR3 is TGTGCCAGCAGCTTAGCAAATCCCGGGACCCAGTACTTC. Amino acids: CASSLANPGTQYF.